The T cell receptor (beta chain) described here comes from a study of Graves' ophthalmopathy and Graves' hyperthyroidism. Moderate-to-severe activity, CAS ≥3, NOSPECS ≥4 and a duration under 3 months were seen in donors with ophthalmopathy. From RNA, the CDR3 regions of TCR beta chains were amplified and sequenced. A first-round RT-PCR used HTBI primers, followed by a second-round multiplex PCR. TCRdb called the multiplex PCR reads again in MiXCR, with one record for every CDR3 protein. Of 300,000 or so distinct CDR3 sequences detected, 15% to 20% appear once; the ten largest clones hold about 12%. Many counts were recorded for this clonotype. Germline CDR1 MNHEY, CDR2 SVGAGI. Trimming took off 0 bases at V and 7 bases at J, with 10 bases between the two ends. The CDR3 is 15 residues long.

V gene TRBV6-5 combines with J gene TRBJ1-6; D is perhaps TRBD1 (5 bases). The sample consisted of peripheral blood. The receptor was isolated from an adult man with Graves' ophthalmopathy. As DNA, the CDR3 is TGTGCCAGCAGTTACTCTGCAGGGATCAATTCACCCCTCCACTTT. Residues: CASSYSAGINSPLHF.